This TCR beta chain emerged from a study of shared clonotypes between healthy human individuals (TCRdb year 2020). With regard to the full study: The cohort included three men and a couple of women between 18 and 49 years of age. For each donor, three plates each were used for CD4 naive and CD4 memory, two plates were used for CD8 naive, and one plate was used for CD8 memory. The study deeply sequenced blood TCR repertoires of several healthy adults to estimate repertoire size and the extent of clonotype sharing between individuals. To increase sequencing depth and limit assay-specific biases, different laboratories used diverse techniques to prepare libraries and sequence TCR repertoires. Each donor's leukapheresis produced roughly between roughly 0.85 and 9.5 billion PBMCs. The study at large found these results: Larger estimated clonotype richness was generally found for naive subsets than for memory subsets. Incomplete sequencing was indicated by rarefaction of sorted-subset datasets, despite the large sequencing depth. Pairwise subsampling led to the expectation that sequencing depth would affect the degree of clonotype sharing among donors. Sampling was restricted to blood, and TCR repertoires in tissues likely differ from the TCR repertoires found in blood. The genetic and exposure-history diversity represented was limited by the small number of donors. Compared with non-shared clonotypes, clonotypes shared by all four sorted-subset donors had higher generation probabilities. Roughly 5.2% of naive CD4, 3% to 3.5% of naive CD8, approximately 2% of memory CD4, and 0.4% of memory CD8 clonotypes were shared across four donors.

This clone was observed a handful of times. No antigen is known for it. Qualities for individual bases were not recorded, and no much larger clone is one base off. Using the deep immunoSEQ assay, TCR CDR3 regions were amplified from genomic DNA by multiplex PCR. Extracted genomic DNA from each cell subset was spread evenly across all wells of several immunoSEQ 96-well plates, with each plate serving as a replicate. For sorted subsets, 150 to 250 ng genomic DNA, equal to 30,000 or so T cell genomes, was loaded into each replicate PCR. The purified libraries were quantified using a Qubit 3.0 fluorometer, sized with a Bioanalyzer 2100, and then quantified again using the KAPA Library Quantification kit. A separate single-read 150-cycle Illumina NextSeq 550 flow cell was used to sequence each immunoSEQ 96-well plate. In the paper's pipeline: Because the immunoSEQ output included only junctional sequences and no quality scores, the filtering could not be the same as the filtering used for full-length reads. Sequences were annotated with PyIR, a Python wrapper for IgBLAST v1.9, and V/J genes and CDR3 were assigned using IMGT germline references. Any read was removed if the V/J assignment was weak (E-value above 1e-6), the CDR3 was missing, or the read contained stop codons, out-of-frame junctions, or ambiguous translated residues. A V3J clonotype was defined by an identical inferred V gene, J gene, and CDR3 amino acid sequence. Percentage overlap between repertoires was calculated by dividing the number of shared unique clonotypes by the size of the smaller repertoire. RTK rarefaction, the Chao1 estimator, and Recon v2.1 estimates of unobserved clonotypes were used to assess repertoire richness. Generation probabilities were computed with OLGA for all TCRbeta clonotypes obtained by the gDNA method from several donors. Entries here come from immuneACCESS through TCRdb and include only in-frame sequences with V and J called. Some clones fail to appear in such tables; in the studies checked, an unresolved V gene covers under half of the shortfall, and the cause of the remainder is unknown. The V and J calls and clone size are taken from that table; D and trimming were inferred from the DNA. The sample table holds over 2 million clones, of which 85% to 95% were seen once. 0.13% of the sample is held by the ten biggest clonotypes.

Trimming leaves V shorter by 5 bases and J shorter by 0 bases, with the junction holding 3 bases beyond the gene matches. The cysteine opens and the phenylalanine closes a CDR3 of 14 amino acids. Left in the record is the CDR3 DNA by itself, 42 bases read in frame from the first base. CDR1 LNHDA and CDR2 SQIVND are derived from the germline V gene (reference sequence). Healthy HIV-negative adults with no recently reported acute infections or vaccinations were included as donors. All donors were Caucasian adults living in Nashville, Tennessee, USA. CD4+ T cells were enriched by magnetic negative selection, after which naive cells were positively selected on CD45RA and the negative fraction was taken as the memory subset. Blood was obtained by leukapheresis, after which PBMCs were separated by Ficoll-Histopaque density gradient centrifugation and cryopreserved in liquid nitrogen vapor phase. Analytical flow cytometry was used to check the purity and quantity of each magnetically sorted T cell population. Genomic DNA was isolated from each sorted fraction and quantified by UV absorbance on a Nanodrop 2000c.

The sequence was collected from a young man in good health. Here the chain combines TRBV19 and TRBJ1-1; 7 bases in the middle match TRBD1. Sequenced: naive CD4+ T cells sorted from blood. The cell subset or site label corresponds to: CD45RA+ positively selected. For the CDR3, the sequence is CASSVGQVNTEAFF. The DNA sequence reads TGTGCCAGTAGTGTTGGACAGGTGAACACTGAAGCTTTCTTT.